The source of this TCR beta chain is a study of T cells in Graves' hyperthyroidism and ophthalmopathy. TCR beta CDR3 region amplification was performed from RNA transcripts. HTBI primers drove first-round RT-PCR of the TCR CDR3. TCRdb itself ran the multiplex PCR reads through MiXCR, one entry per CDR3 protein. The top ten hold 35% to 50% of the sample, which has around 200,000 distinct CDR3 sequences, approximately 16% seen once. Researchers defined stable Graves' hyperthyroidism as no ophthalmopathy progression within 18 months. Patients aged 18 to 65 had newly diagnosed hyperthyroidism lasting under 2 months. Note on this clonotype: This may stem from a read error, because a much larger clone lies one nucleotide away.

V lost 3 bases, J lost 14 bases, and 16 bases lay in between. The germline V gene encodes CDR1 MDHEN and CDR2 SYDVKM. CDR3 size: 12 residues. V gene TRBV28 combines with J gene TRBJ2-5; D is possibly TRBD1 (5 bases). This receptor was taken from a man between 35 and 55 years old with Graves' hyperthyroidism. The specimen sequenced was blood. The CDR3: CASSFFSGPQYF. Written as DNA, the CDR3 is TGTGCCAGCAGTTTCTTTTCAGGGCCTCAATACTTC.